These T cell receptor beta chains were read from a single sample in a study of T-cell reconstitution after alpha-beta-depleted transplantation in children. A single record per CDR3 protein comes from TCRdb applying MiXCR to the PCR reads. This sample yields under 300,000 distinct CDR3 sequences, of which approximately 10% are seen a single time; about 20% belongs to the top ten. Sequencing used peripheral blood, obtained 180 days after TCRalphabeta/CD19-depleted stem cell transplant. The receptors stem from a male patient between 2 and 15 years old who had a stem cell transplant for chronic granulomatous disease, so the T cells may come from the graft donor. Each CDR3 is given with its conserved first and last residue. The D gene is left open where the match is weak. Rows may omit the clone size; those that give it use once, few, many or a size class.

CDR3	DNA	V	length	D	size	J
CASSQDILYEQYF	TGCGCCAGCAGCCAAGACATACTCTACGAGCAGTACTTC	TRBV4-3	13	-	many	TRBJ2-7
CASSLAAVIKGNEQFF	TGTGCCAGCAGCTTGGCCGCTGTGATAAAGGGTAATGAGCAGTTCTTC	TRBV5-6	16	-	many	TRBJ2-1
CASSLGRANYGYTF	TGTGCCAGCAGTCTGGGAAGGGCTAACTATGGCTACACCTTC	TRBV28	14	-	many	TRBJ1-2
CASSPRSAGGRYEQYF	TGTGCCAGCAGTCCTCGTTCAGCGGGGGGGCGATACGAGCAGTACTTC	TRBV6-2/TRBV6-3	16	TRBD2	many	TRBJ2-7
CATSRDRATSGYNEQFF	TGTGCCACCAGCAGAGATCGAGCGACTAGCGGCTACAATGAGCAGTTCTTC	TRBV15	17	TRBD2	many	TRBJ2-1
CAWRQGAHGYTF	TGTGCCTGGCGACAGGGGGCTCATGGCTACACCTTC	TRBV30	12	TRBD1	few	TRBJ1-2
CSALVSGKGTYEQYF	TGCAGTGCTCTGGTCAGCGGGAAGGGAACCTACGAGCAGTACTTC	TRBV20-1	15	TRBD2	many	TRBJ2-7
CASSRLSGWETQYF	TGTGCCAGCAGCAGACTAAGCGGATGGGAGACCCAGTACTTC	TRBV12-3/TRBV12-4	14	-	many	TRBJ2-5
CSVGTSAGDTQYF	TGCAGCGTCGGGACTAGCGCAGGAGATACGCAGTATTTT	TRBV29-1	13	TRBD2	many	TRBJ2-3
CASTSGRVSSGANVLTF	TGTGCCAGCACCTCGGGGAGGGTTAGCTCTGGGGCCAACGTCCTGACTTTC	TRBV6-1	17	TRBD2	many	TRBJ2-6
CASSLTGALSNSPLHF	TGCGCCAGCAGCTTGACAGGGGCCCTTTCGAATTCACCCCTCCACTTT	TRBV5-1	16	TRBD1	many	TRBJ1-6
CASSKRGLAGKSYNEQFF	TGTGCCAGCAGCAAAAGGGGACTAGCGGGAAAATCCTACAATGAGCAGTTCTTC	TRBV21-1	18	-	many	TRBJ2-1
CASSFQGATDTQYF	TGTGCCAGCAGCTTTCAGGGTGCCACAGATACGCAGTATTTT	TRBV5-6	14	-	many	TRBJ2-3
CSVEDTVFYEQFF	TGCAGCGTTGAAGACACAGTGTTTTATGAGCAGTTCTTC	TRBV29-1	13	-	many	TRBJ2-1
CASRTWEGNTGELFF	TGTGCCAGCAGGACCTGGGAAGGTAACACCGGGGAGCTGTTTTTT	TRBV12-3/TRBV12-4	15	-	-	TRBJ2-2
CASSYTPGRETQYF	TGTGCCAGCAGTTATACCCCAGGGAGGGAGACCCAGTACTTC	TRBV6-5	14	-	many	TRBJ2-5
CASSLGQTAQHF	TGTGCCAGCAGTTTGGGTCAAACGGCCCAGCATTTT	TRBV12-3/TRBV12-4	12	-	many	TRBJ1-5
CASSQEDRVGQPQHF	TGCGCCAGCAGCCAAGAGGACAGGGTGGGTCAGCCCCAGCATTTT	TRBV4-3	15	TRBD1	many	TRBJ1-5
CSARRTVRFYEQYF	TGCAGTGCTAGGAGGACAGTTAGATTCTACGAGCAGTACTTC	TRBV20-1	14	-	many	TRBJ2-7
CASSQGTSSYEQYF	TGTGCCAGCAGCCAAGGGACTAGCTCCTACGAGCAGTACTTC	TRBV4-2	14	TRBD2	-	TRBJ2-7
CSALSLGGFNYGYTF	TGCAGTGCCCTTTCGCTGGGGGGCTTTAACTATGGCTACACCTTC	TRBV20-1	15	-	many	TRBJ1-2
CASSSLPGATNEKLFF	TGTGCCAGCAGTTCACTGCCAGGTGCAACTAATGAAAAACTGTTTTTT	TRBV27	16	-	many	TRBJ1-4
CASSALAPEGVYGYTF	TGTGCCAGCAGCGCCCTCGCCCCCGAGGGTGTCTATGGCTACACCTTC	TRBV5-6	16	-	many	TRBJ1-2
CASTLSQGNQPQHF	TGTGCCAGCACTCTTTCACAGGGAAATCAGCCCCAGCATTTT	TRBV12-3/TRBV12-4	14	-	few	TRBJ1-5
CASRFTWDLYYNSPLHF	TGTGCCAGCAGGTTTACCTGGGACCTCTACTATAATTCACCCCTCCACTTT	TRBV5-5	17	-	many	TRBJ1-6
CASSVVGLAGTTDTQYF	TGTGCCAGCAGCGTAGTAGGGCTAGCGGGAACTACAGATACGCAGTATTTT	TRBV9	17	TRBD2	few	TRBJ2-3
CASGPRLAGTDTQYF	TGTGCTAGTGGTCCCCGACTAGCGGGAACAGATACGCAGTATTTT	TRBV12-5	15	TRBD2	many	TRBJ2-3
CASTSGRGPYEQYF	TGTGCCAGCACCAGCGGGAGGGGACCCTACGAGCAGTACTTC	TRBV27	14	TRBD2	many	TRBJ2-7
CASSWAGGYTDTQYF	TGTGCCAGCAGCTGGGCGGGGGGGTACACAGATACGCAGTATTTT	TRBV7-9	15	TRBD2	many	TRBJ2-3
CATKRDRATDTQYF	TGTGCCACCAAACGGGACAGGGCGACAGATACGCAGTATTTT	TRBV7-2	14	TRBD1	many	TRBJ2-3
CASSARDYEQYF	TGTGCCAGCAGTGCCAGAGATTACGAGCAGTACTTC	TRBV2	12	-	few	TRBJ2-7
CASSPPRDYSNTGELFF	TGTGCCAGCAGCCCCCCTAGGGACTATTCGAACACCGGGGAGCTGTTTTTT	TRBV5-5	17	TRBD2	many	TRBJ2-2
CASSLALAGGRNEQFF	TGTGCCAGCAGCTTAGCTCTAGCGGGGGGTCGGAATGAGCAGTTCTTC	TRBV7-2	16	TRBD2	many	TRBJ2-1
CSARGVLPAQTQYF	TGCAGTGCTAGAGGTGTCTTACCGGCCCAGACCCAGTACTTC	TRBV20-1	14	-	many	TRBJ2-5
CASSLATDPRTDTQYF	TGTGCCAGCAGCCTAGCAACTGACCCGCGCACAGATACGCAGTATTTT	TRBV5-5	16	-	many	TRBJ2-3
CASSATSGRLHEQFF	TGCGCCAGCAGCGCGACTAGCGGGAGGCTACATGAGCAGTTCTTC	TRBV5-1	15	TRBD2	many	TRBJ2-1
CASSARTSGRALYNEQFF	TGTGCCAGCAGCGCCCGGACTAGCGGGAGGGCCTTATACAATGAGCAGTTCTTC	TRBV9	18	TRBD2	many	TRBJ2-1
CASSLEGIYNEQFF	TGTGCCAGCAGCTTAGAAGGGATCTACAATGAGCAGTTCTTC	TRBV7-9	14	-	many	TRBJ2-1
CASSNRDDYEQYF	TGTGCCAGCTCAAACCGGGACGACTACGAGCAGTACTTC	TRBV18	13	-	many	TRBJ2-7
CATSRDLVASGRGRDTQYF	TGTGCCACCAGCAGAGATTTGGTGGCTAGCGGGAGAGGACGGGATACGCAGTATTTT	TRBV15	19	TRBD2	many	TRBJ2-3
CASSQGSGNYNEQFF	TGTGCCAGTAGTCAGGGGAGCGGGAACTACAATGAGCAGTTCTTC	TRBV19	15	-	few	TRBJ2-1
CASSHLTGELFF	TGTGCCAGCAGCCACCTAACCGGGGAGCTGTTTTTT	TRBV7-6	12	-	many	TRBJ2-2
CASSYTRTSGFGELFF	TGTGCCAGCAGCTACACACGGACTAGCGGGTTCGGGGAGCTGTTTTTT	TRBV11-2	16	TRBD2	-	TRBJ2-2
CAGSSGGPYNEQFF	TGTGCAGGTTCTAGCGGGGGGCCCTACAATGAGCAGTTCTTC	TRBV7-9	14	TRBD2	many	TRBJ2-1
CASSLRLAGKNEQFF	TGTGCCAGCAGCTTACGGCTAGCGGGGAAAAATGAGCAGTTCTTC	TRBV7-2	15	TRBD2	many	TRBJ2-1
CSASQGSHEQYF	TGCAGTGCTAGTCAGGGCAGCCACGAGCAGTACTTC	TRBV20-1	12	-	many	TRBJ2-7
CASSLAVGQGPNYEQYF	TGTGCCAGCAGCTTAGCGGTCGGGCAGGGCCCAAACTACGAGCAGTACTTC	TRBV7-2	17	-	many	TRBJ2-7
CSVEEFKNRTGELFF	TGCAGCGTTGAAGAATTCAAAAACAGGACTGGGGAGCTGTTTTTT	TRBV29-1	15	-	many	TRBJ2-2
CASSPGRQGASYGYTF	TGTGCCAGCTCACCAGGACGACAGGGGGCGAGCTATGGCTACACCTTC	TRBV18	16	TRBD1	many	TRBJ1-2